This TCR beta chain was captured by sequencing in a study of blood T cell repertoires in COVID-19. This table comes from immunoSEQ multiplex PCR, and its TCRdb copy is limited to in-frame clones, with some not included. The table shows 200,000 to 250,000 clones, with about 91% occurring only once. The CDR3 is 14 residues long. The germline CDR1 and CDR2 sequences are LNHDA and SQIVND (reference sequence). V was clipped by 6 bases and J by 5 bases, with 17 bases between them. V and J are TRBV19 and TRBJ2-7, with a tentative D call TRBD2 (5 bases). The receptor comes from a man between 18 and 35 years old with active or convalescent COVID-19. The sequenced material came from peripheral blood. CDR3 protein: CASRPNEGSNEQYF. CDR3 in DNA: TGTGCCAGTAGACCGAATGAGGGTTCCAACGAGCAGTACTTC.